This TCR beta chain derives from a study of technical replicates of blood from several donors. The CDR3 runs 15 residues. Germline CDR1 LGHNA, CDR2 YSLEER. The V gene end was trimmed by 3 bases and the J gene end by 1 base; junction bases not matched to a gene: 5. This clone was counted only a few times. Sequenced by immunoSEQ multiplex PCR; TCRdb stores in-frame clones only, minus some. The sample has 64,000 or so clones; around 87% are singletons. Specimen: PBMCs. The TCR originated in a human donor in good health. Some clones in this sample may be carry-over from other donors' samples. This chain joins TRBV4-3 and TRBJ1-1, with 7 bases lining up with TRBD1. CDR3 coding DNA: TGCGCCAGCAGCCACAGACAGGGCTGGAACACTGAAGCTTTCTTT. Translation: CASSHRQGWNTEAFF.